The clone carrying this T cell receptor (beta chain) was detected many times. The antigen is undetermined. Trimming cost V 6 bases and J 10 bases; bases outside gene matches: 7. The CDR3 is 14 amino acids. Germline V gene data show CDR1 as MNHNS and CDR2 as SASEGT. This sample was taken from a study of CD8 T cells in ankylosing spondylitis. Whole-study results and caveats: The authors reported significant enrichment of disease-linked clones in matched ankylosing spondylitis synovial fluid. Reactive arthritis synovial fluid and blood were previously reported to contain some motif variants. Ankylosing spondylitis blood seemed to carry a telltale TCR beta motif made of fewer than 10 highly homologous variants. Peripheral blood samples showed relatively rare disease-linked clones, and these clones were CD8+.

As the method for making TCR beta libraries, quantitative 5'-RACE with molecular barcodes was used. A single record per CDR3 protein comes from TCRdb applying MiXCR to the 5' RACE reads. The sample includes roughly 490,000 distinct CDR3 sequences, roughly 5% of them seen just once. This receptor was taken from a male donor with ankylosing spondylitis. This sequence joins TRBV6-1 and TRBJ1-6; 9 bases are shared with TRBD1. Material for sequencing was blood, either unsorted or a sorted T cell fraction (not recorded which). CDR3 coding DNA: TGTGCCAGCAGGTCCGGACAGGGGAGGTCACCCCTCCACTTT. It codes for CASRSGQGRSPLHF.